Sequencing of this T cell receptor (beta chain) was carried out in a study of cytomegalovirus exposure and HLA in healthy donors. The PCR contained 60 Vbeta and 13 Jbeta primers. TCRdb's table, derived via immunoSEQ multiplex PCR, lists solely in-frame clones and lacks some. The table lists about 130,000 clones, 65% to 90% of them singletons, with under 3.5% in the top ten. CDR1 is SGHTA, CDR2 FQGNSA, per germline. Deletions cut 2 bases from V and 6 bases from J, with 8 bases between. The CDR3 runs 14 residues. The table lists this clone with a few counts. Its target is unknown. General study results and limits: Previous analysis showed most TCR beta V segments were productive about 87% or about 30% of the time. The availability of immune exposure information extended only to CMV serostatus. The study listed under 200 cytomegalovirus-associated TCR beta chains. For presence/absence analyses, sequencing depth was assumed to be roughly uniform across donors.

The chain combines TRBV7-2 with TRBJ1-6; TRBD1 is a possible D gene (6 bases). The clonotype comes from a man in his fifties in good health and CMV-seronegative. Input material: PBMCs. CDR3 sequence: CASSLRQANSPLHF. DNA of the CDR3: TGTGCCAGCAGCTTACGACAGGCTAATTCACCCCTCCACTTT.